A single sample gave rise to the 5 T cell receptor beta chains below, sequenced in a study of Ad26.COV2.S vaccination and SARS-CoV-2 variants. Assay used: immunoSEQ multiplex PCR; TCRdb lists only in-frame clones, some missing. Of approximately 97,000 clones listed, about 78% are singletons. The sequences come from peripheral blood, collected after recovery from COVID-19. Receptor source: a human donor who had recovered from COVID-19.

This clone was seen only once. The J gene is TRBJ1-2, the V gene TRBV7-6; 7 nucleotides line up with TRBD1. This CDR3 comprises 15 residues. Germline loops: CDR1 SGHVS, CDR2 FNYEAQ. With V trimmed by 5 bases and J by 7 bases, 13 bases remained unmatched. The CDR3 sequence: CASSQNDRAFGGYTF. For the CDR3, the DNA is TGTGCCAGCAGCCAAAACGACAGGGCATTTGGTGGCTACACCTTC. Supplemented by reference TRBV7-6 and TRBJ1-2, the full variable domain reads GAGVSQSPRYKVTKRGQDVALRCDPISGHVSLYWYRQALGQGPEFLTYFNYEAQQDKSGLPNDRFSAERPEGSISTLTIQRTEQRDSAMYRCASSQNDRAFGGYTFGSGTRLTVV.

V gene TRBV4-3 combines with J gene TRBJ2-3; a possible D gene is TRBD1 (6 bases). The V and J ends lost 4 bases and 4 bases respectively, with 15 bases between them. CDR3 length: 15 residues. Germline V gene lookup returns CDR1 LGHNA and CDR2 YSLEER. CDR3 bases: TGCGCCAGCAGCCGCAATTGGGGGCGAGCAGATACGCAGTATTTT. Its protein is CASSRNWGRADTQYF.

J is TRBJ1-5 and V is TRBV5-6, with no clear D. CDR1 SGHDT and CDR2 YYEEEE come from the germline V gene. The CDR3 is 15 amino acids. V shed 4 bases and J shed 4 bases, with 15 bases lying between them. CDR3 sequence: CASSPLSSANQPQHF. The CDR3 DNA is TGTGCCAGCAGCCCCCTCTCCTCGGCAAATCAGCCCCAGCATTTT.

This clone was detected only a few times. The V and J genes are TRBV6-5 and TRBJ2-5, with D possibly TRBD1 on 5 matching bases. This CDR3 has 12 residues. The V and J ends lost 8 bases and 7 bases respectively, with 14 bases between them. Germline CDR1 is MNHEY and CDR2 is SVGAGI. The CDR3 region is CASQGSKGTQYF. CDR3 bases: TGTGCCAGCCAGGGTAGCAAAGGGACCCAGTACTTC.

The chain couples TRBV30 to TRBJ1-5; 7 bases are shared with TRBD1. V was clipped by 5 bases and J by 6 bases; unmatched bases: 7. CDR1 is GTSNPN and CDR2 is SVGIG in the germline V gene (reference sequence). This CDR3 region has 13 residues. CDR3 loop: CAWARQGRQPQHF. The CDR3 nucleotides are TGTGCCTGGGCCAGACAGGGTCGTCAGCCCCAGCATTTT.